Listed here are 9 T cell receptor beta chains from one sample, sequenced in a study of cytomegalovirus exposure and HLA in healthy donors (dated by TCRdb to between 2016 and 2019). To prepare the library, the immunoSEQ multiplex PCR assay was applied. For the multiplex PCR, a mixture combining 60 forward primers for TCR Vbeta segments and 13 reverse primers for TCR Jbeta segments was used. TCRdb holds this immuneACCESS table with in-frame rearrangements only. Some clones are missing; in checked studies, unresolved V genes explain under half, and the rest has no known cause. This sample holds approximately 130,000 clones; approximately 8% were observed only once. Less than 6.5% of the sample is in the top ten clones. Sequencing used PBMCs. These receptors came from a woman aged 40 to 50 in good health and CMV-seropositive.

This clone has only a few counts. This chain uses TRBV6-5 with TRBJ1-1; 10 nucleotides align to TRBD1. Germline assignment: CDR1 MNHEY and CDR2 SVGAGI. The trim removed 6 bases at V and 5 bases at J, leaving 9 bases unmatched. The CDR3 is made up of 15 amino acids. In nucleotides, the CDR3 is TGTGCCAGCAGCGACAGGGGGCGAGGAGGGACTGAAGCTTTCTTT. Protein: CASSDRGRGGTEAFF.

The rearrangement joins TRBV11-2 to TRBJ2-7; 8 bases align to TRBD1. The junction had 5 bases not matched to a gene; V was cut back by 4 bases and J by 0 bases. This CDR3 is 15 amino acids long. Per the germline V gene, CDR1 is SGHAT and CDR2 is FQNNGV. CDR3 nucleotides: TGTGCCAGCAGCTATTCAGGACAGGGCTCCTACGAGCAGTACTTC. Its protein product is CASSYSGQGSYEQYF.

As concerns this clone: Sequence at one end of the junction differs from germline and may be a read error. The chain combines TRBV6-1 with TRBJ1-3, with a weak D call TRBD1 (6 bases). The length of the CDR3 is 19 residues. The germline V gene has CDR1 MNHNS and CDR2 SASEGT. The CDR3 here is CVSSAFVGQRMSSGNTIYF. In DNA, the CDR3 is TGTGTCAGCAGTGCTTTTGTGGGACAAAGAATGAGCTCTGGAAACACCATATATTTT.

The chain uses TRBV9 and TRBJ2-5; TRBD2 matches at 9 bases. The germline V gene has CDR1 SGDLS and CDR2 YYNGEE. The ends lost 4 bases at V and 5 bases at J; junction bases unmatched: 12. The length of the CDR3 is 16 residues. The CDR3 DNA reads TGTGCCAGCAGCCCCGGGGTAGCGGGGGACACGGAGACCCAGTACTTC. Residues: CASSPGVAGDTETQYF.

As regards this clone: Additional DNA sequences in this sample encode the identical CDR3. This chain joins TRBV27 and TRBJ1-1; 10 bases align to TRBD1. Germline V gene sequence: CDR1 MNHEY, CDR2 SMNVEV (reference sequence). V lost 6 bases and J lost 1; bases outside the gene matches: 5. The CDR3 totals 15 residues. The CDR3 sequence is CASSTGQGENTEAFF. The CDR3 nucleotides read TGTGCCAGCAGCACCGGACAGGGGGAGAACACTGAAGCTTTCTTT.

This clone was seen a handful of times. This sequence joins TRBV5-1 and TRBJ1-1, with D perhaps TRBD1 (6 bases). The germline V and J ends were trimmed by 2 bases and 0 bases, with 8 bases remaining between them. This CDR3 spans 14 amino acids. Germline V gene data show CDR1 as SGHRS and CDR2 as YFSETQ. CDR3 bases: TGCGCCAGCAGCTTAAGACAGGTGAACACTGAAGCTTTCTTT. It codes for CASSLRQVNTEAFF.

This clone was found a few times. The chain joins TRBV9 to TRBJ2-7; 7 bases line up with TRBD2. The CDR3 sequence is 15 residues long. Losses at the gene ends were 0 bases for V and 2 bases for J; bases not matched to a gene: 5. Germline values: CDR1 SGDLS, CDR2 YYNGEE. The CDR3 DNA is TGTGCCAGCAGCGTAGAAAGGACTAGTCCCTACGAGCAGTACTTC. Translating it yields CASSVERTSPYEQYF.

This clone came up a few times. This rearrangement joins TRBV6-5 to TRBJ2-2; maybe TRBD2 (5 bases). Germline V gene data show CDR1 as MNHEY and CDR2 as SVGAGI. The CDR3 sequence is 14 residues long. The V and J ends lost 5 bases and 6 bases respectively, with 13 bases between them. The CDR3 here is CASSATRVSGELFF. The CDR3 region has the DNA TGTGCCAGCAGTGCAACTAGAGTTTCCGGGGAGCTGTTTTTT.

The chain is built from TRBV5-1 and TRBJ1-1, with a tentative D call TRBD1 (6 bases). The CDR3 consists of 12 residues. From germline, CDR1 is SGHRS and CDR2 YFSETQ. V lost 4 bases and J lost 9, with 13 bases in between. The CDR3 loop reads CASSGGQTQAFF. In nucleotides, the CDR3 is TGCGCCAGCAGCGGCGGACAGACCCAAGCTTTCTTT.